These 13 T cell receptor beta chains originate from one sample sequenced in a study of radiotherapy plus CTLA-4 blockade in lung cancer. Produced via immunoSEQ multiplex PCR; TCRdb's table is partial and in-frame only. The sample records roughly 93,000 clones, roughly 80% being singletons. Material: peripheral blood, obtained from a patient treated with radiotherapy plus ipilimumab. The receptors were gathered from a human donor with non-small cell lung cancer who had a partial response to radiotherapy plus ipilimumab.

This chain links TRBV27 with TRBJ1-1; D gene ambiguous. With 2 bases removed from V and 9 bases from J, the gap between germline ends came to 13 bases. Germline V lookup: CDR1 MNHEY, CDR2 SMNVEV (reference sequence). The CDR3 length is 13 residues. The CDR3 nucleotides read TGTGCCAGCAGTTTAGCTTTTAGTACTCAAGCTTTCTTT. This encodes CASSLAFSTQAFF.

This chain links TRBV11-2 with TRBJ2-7; the D is unclear. The CDR3 contains 15 residues. Germline assignment: CDR1 SGHAT and CDR2 FQNNGV. V was shortened by 0 bases and J by 2 bases, with 11 bases between the two germline ends. The CDR3 sequence is CASSLDYRGPYEQYF. CDR3 bases: TGTGCCAGCAGCTTAGATTATCGCGGCCCCTACGAGCAGTACTTC.

The V and J genes are TRBV7-9 and TRBJ2-3; D possibly corresponds to TRBD2 (6 bases). Germline assignment: CDR1 SEHNR and CDR2 FQNEAQ (reference sequence). The CDR3 length is 17 residues. The V end was cut by 5 bases, the J end by 1 base, with 19 bases between. The CDR3 region has the DNA TGTGCCAGCAGCCCGTCGGGGAGGTCGGGGCGCACAGATACGCAGTATTTT. Translated: CASSPSGRSGRTDTQYF.

DNA for the CDR3: TGTGCCAGCAGCCGTCGGACAGGGGAGAATGGAAACACCATATATTTT. It encodes CASSRRTGENGNTIYF. The gene calls are TRBV16 and TRBJ1-3; 9 positions agree with TRBD1. Germline CDR1 KGHSY, CDR2 FQNENV. Unmatched junction bases numbered 7, after V lost 4 bases and J lost 3 bases. This CDR3 comprises 16 residues. Complete variable domain (other parts from reference TRBV16 and TRBJ1-3): GEEVAQTPKHLVRGEGQKAKLYCAPIKGHSYVFWYQQVLKNEFKFLISFQNENVFDETGMPKERFSAKCLPNSPCSLEIQATKLEDSAVYFCASSRRTGENGNTIYFGEGSWLTVV.

This clone was recorded only once. The chain joins TRBV15 to TRBJ2-7; 7 nucleotides align to TRBD1. CDR1 is LNHNV, CDR2 YYDKDF, per germline (reference sequence). The ends lost 2 bases at V and 0 bases at J; junction bases unmatched: 10. The CDR3 extends over 17 amino acids. The CDR3 sequence: CATSRNGGQSHSYEQYF. The CDR3 nucleotides read TGTGCCACCAGCAGAAATGGGGGACAGTCTCACTCCTACGAGCAGTACTTC.

The rearrangement links TRBV27 to TRBJ2-2, with 10 bases lining up with TRBD2. Trimming took 3 bases from V and 5 from J; bases not matched to a gene: 0. This CDR3 spans 14 amino acids. In germline, CDR1 is MNHEY, CDR2 SMNVEV (reference sequence). The CDR3 loop is CASSLTSGTGELFF. For the CDR3, the DNA is TGTGCCAGCAGTTTGACTAGCGGGACCGGGGAGCTGTTTTTT.

V and J are TRBV4-1 and TRBJ2-1, with D possibly matching TRBD2 (6 bases). The CDR3 runs to 16 residues. Germline CDR1 MGHRA, CDR2 YSYEKL. Trimming cost V 1 base and J 9 bases, with 19 bases left between them. The CDR3 region is CASSQGRTTLEGEQFF. For the CDR3, the DNA is TGCGCCAGCAGCCAAGGGCGGACTACCCTGGAGGGTGAGCAGTTCTTC.

V and J are TRBV5-4 and TRBJ2-5; D gene uncertain. Germline loops: CDR1 SGHNT, CDR2 YYREEE (reference sequence). This CDR3 is 11 amino acids long. V lost 3 bases and J 2 bases, leaving 2 bases between the germline ends. The CDR3 is CASSSQETQYF. Written as DNA, the CDR3 is TGTGCCAGCAGCTCTCAAGAGACCCAGTACTTC.

The chain carries TRBV6-1 and TRBJ2-7; the D gene is possibly TRBD2 (7 bases). Germline CDR1 MNHNS, CDR2 SASEGT. The CDR3 runs to 13 residues. V shed 7 bases and J shed 3 bases, with 13 bases lying between them. The CDR3 DNA reads as TGTGCCAGCACCCTAGGGGGGGACTACGAGCAGTACTTC. As protein: CASTLGGDYEQYF.

The V and J genes are TRBV5-1 and TRBJ1-5; the match to TRBD1 covers 8 bases. The ends lost 0 bases at V and 4 bases at J; junction bases unmatched: 0. The length of the CDR3 is 14 residues. In germline, CDR1 is SGHRS, CDR2 YFSETQ. The CDR3 DNA sequence: TGCGCCAGCAGCTTGGGGACAGGGAATCAGCCCCAGCATTTT. It yields the protein CASSLGTGNQPQHF.

As regards this clone: Other DNA sequences from this sample encode an identical CDR3 as well. The CDR3 sequence: CASSYDKGQDGYTF. The CDR3 coding sequence is TGTGCCAGCAGCTACGACAAGGGGCAGGACGGCTACACCTTC. V is TRBV11-2 and J is TRBJ1-2; D is perhaps TRBD1 (5 bases). Between the trimmed V and J ends, which lost 4 bases and 8 bases, there was a span of 17 bases. Germline V CDR1 and CDR2: SGHAT, FQNNGV. The CDR3 loop spans 14 amino acids.

This rearrangement joins TRBV5-1 to TRBJ2-7, with D tentatively TRBD2 (6 bases). Trimming shortened V by 0 bases and J by 6 bases, and 10 bases separated the two germline ends. Germline V gives CDR1 SGHRS, CDR2 YFSETQ. The CDR3 totals 13 residues. In nucleotides, the CDR3 is TGCGCCAGCAGCTTGGCCTTCGGGGGCGAGCAGTACTTC. Protein sequence: CASSLAFGGEQYF.

The chain joins TRBV6-4 to TRBJ2-2, with D unclear. V was trimmed by 4 bases and J by 0 bases, leaving 21 bases between them. Germline CDR1 and CDR2: MRHNA and SNTAGT. This CDR3 is 19 amino acids long. As DNA, the CDR3 is TGTGCCAGCAGTGCCCGTGCCTATCGCGGTCCTTCGAACACCGGGGAGCTGTTTTTT. Encoded protein: CASSARAYRGPSNTGELFF.